Listed below are T cell receptor beta chains from one sample, sequenced in a study of T cell changes during pregnancy in multiple sclerosis. TCRdb's table, derived via immunoSEQ multiplex PCR, lists solely in-frame clones and lacks some. The table has more than 9,500 clones, roughly 84% seen once. Specimen: CD8+ T cells from peripheral blood mononuclear cells, collected after pregnancy. The source is a female donor in good health, enrolled as a control in a pregnancy study. Both conserved end residues are part of each CDR3. The order of the fields is V gene, J gene, CDR3 protein.

TRBV19,TRBJ2-7,CASSMEDSSPSYEQYF
TRBV27,TRBJ2-7,CASSSGSYEQYF
TRBV27,TRBJ2-2,CASSWGQNTGELFF
TRBV28,TRBJ2-7,CATLTLKRGGPHEQYF
TRBV4-2,TRBJ2-3,CASSPLTLAGGPGRTDTQYF
TRBV9,TRBJ2-7,CASSVDGQVYEQYF
TRBV9,TRBJ2-1,CASSVAPGYNEQFF
TRBV7-2,TRBJ2-7,CASSLDGQGSYDEQYF
TRBV7-8,TRBJ1-1,CASSRSRGTEAFF
TRBV6-1,TRBJ1-5,CASRPAGLNQPQHF
TRBV4-1,TRBJ1-6,CASSQEQGNSPLHF
TRBV11-2,TRBJ2-7,CASFAPHGAYEQYF
TRBV19,TRBJ1-3,CASSIRRSTGYSGNTIYF
TRBV4-2,TRBJ2-5,CASSQDWPQGAQYF
TRBV19,TRBJ2-7,CASRSAGMTYEQYF
TRBV7-9,TRBJ2-2,CASSPLGGRGSGELFF
TRBV28,TRBJ2-1,CASSGLAGISYNEQFF